One sample yielded the 24 T cell receptor beta chains listed below, sequenced in a study of shared clonotypes between healthy human individuals. Here immunoSEQ multiplex PCR was the method, and the copy in TCRdb shows in-frame clones only, minus some. In the table there are around 2.3 million clones, approximately 95% of which are singletons. The sample consisted of naive CD4+ T cells sorted from blood. Regarding subset: CD45RA+ positively selected. These receptors came from a man between 18 and 29 years old in good health.

The chain carries TRBV6-5 and TRBJ2-3; possibly TRBD1 for D (5 bases). Deletions cut 1 base from V and 5 bases from J, with 10 bases between. CDR3 length equals 14 residues. Germline V CDR1 and CDR2: MNHEY, SVGAGI. CDR3 coding DNA: TGTGCCAGCAGTTACTTGTTAGGACAAGATACGCAGTATTTT. It specifies CASSYLLGQDTQYF.

About this clone itself: This same CDR3 is encoded by further DNA sequences in the sample. The rearrangement joins TRBV11-2 to TRBJ1-3; D remains unclear. This CDR3 comprises 15 residues. V was clipped by 5 bases and J by 0 bases, with 11 bases between them. Per germline, CDR1 SGHAT and CDR2 FQNNGV. This CDR3 reads CASSLSLYSGNTIYF. In nucleotides, the CDR3 is TGTGCCAGCAGCCTCAGTCTTTACTCTGGAAACACCATATATTTT.

For this clone: The same CDR3 is also encoded by other DNA sequences in this sample. The chain links TRBV6-5 to TRBJ1-6; the D gene is possibly TRBD1 (5 bases). Looked up from germline, CDR1 is MNHEY and CDR2 is SVGAGI. This CDR3 spans 14 amino acids. Trimming took off 2 bases at V and 6 bases at J, with 8 bases between the two ends. The CDR3 DNA reads as TGTGCCAGCAGTTACAGGCAGGGTAATTCACCCCTCCACTTT. This translates into CASSYRQGNSPLHF.

About this clone itself: Other DNA sequences from this sample encode an identical CDR3 as well. For the CDR3, the DNA is TGTGCCAGCAGTGGACAGCTAAACACTGAAGCTTTCTTT. Its protein product is CASSGQLNTEAFF. This chain links TRBV2 with TRBJ1-1, with TRBD1 as a possible D gene (5 bases). The CDR3 consists of 13 residues. CDR1 SNHLY and CDR2 FYNNEI come from the germline V gene. V was cut by 4 bases and J by 2 bases, with 8 bases left in between. Drawing the rest from reference TRBV2 and TRBJ1-1, the complete variable domain is EPEVTQTPSHQVTQMGQEVILRCVPISNHLYFYWYRQILGQKVEFLVSFYNNEISEKSEIFDDQFSVERPDGSNFTLKIRSTKLEDSAMYFCASSGQLNTEAFFGQGTRLTVV.

This clone occurred once. CDR3 protein: CASSRRADQVYGYTF. As DNA, the CDR3 is TGTGCCAGCAGTCGACGGGCCGACCAAGTCTATGGCTACACCTTC. The chain combines TRBV2 with TRBJ1-2; D is uncertain. The CDR3 consists of 15 residues. Trimming took off 5 bases at V and 4 bases at J, with 17 bases between the two ends. Germline assignment: CDR1 SNHLY and CDR2 FYNNEI.

As to this clone: Other DNA sequences in the same sample also yield this CDR3. The chain carries TRBV7-9 and TRBJ1-1; D remains unclear. Between the trimmed V and J ends, which lost 1 base and 1 base, there was a span of 4 bases. Germline CDR1 reads SEHNR; CDR2 reads FQNEAQ (reference sequence). The CDR3 has 13 amino acids. CDR3 bases: TGTGCCAGCAGCTTAGGAACGAACACTGAAGCTTTCTTT. As protein: CASSLGTNTEAFF. Full variable domain (outside the CDR3, taken from reference TRBV7-9 and TRBJ1-1): DTGVSQNPRHKITKRGQNVTFRCDPISEHNRLYWYRQTLGQGPEFLTYFQNEAQLEKSRLLSDRFSAERPKGSFSTLEIQRTEQGDSAMYLCASSLGTNTEAFFGQGTRLTVV.

The chain employs TRBV30 and TRBJ2-1; no reliable D call. The CDR3 sequence is 15 residues long. Trimming removed 0 bases from V and 7 bases from J, with 16 bases in between. Germline-derived CDR1 and CDR2 are GTSNPN and SVGIG (reference sequence). CDR3 amino acids: CAWSVSSSPRNEQFF. The CDR3 DNA sequence: TGTGCCTGGAGTGTATCCTCATCCCCCCGGAATGAGCAGTTCTTC.

The V call is TRBV9, the J call TRBJ2-7; possibly TRBD2 for D (6 bases). The CDR3 is 15 amino acids. V was cut by 4 bases and J by 0 bases, with 14 bases left in between. Germline-derived CDR1 and CDR2 are SGDLS and YYNGEE. This CDR3 is CASSLVADLSYEQYF. CDR3 in DNA: TGTGCCAGCAGCTTAGTAGCGGACCTCTCCTACGAGCAGTACTTC.

The chain couples TRBV18 to TRBJ2-7; D gene ambiguous. This CDR3 has 11 residues. The germline CDR1 and CDR2 sequences are KGHSH and LQKENI. Trimming left V 4 bases short and J 5 bases short, with 6 bases between. The CDR3 DNA reads TGTGCCAGCTCACAGAGCGACGAGCAGTACTTC. Amino acids: CASSQSDEQYF.

This clone was recorded only once. J is TRBJ2-5 and V is TRBV5-4, with 12 positions matching TRBD1. Germline V CDR1 and CDR2: SGHNT, YYREEE (reference sequence). CDR3 length equals 17 residues. J lost 5 bases, V lost 4 bases, and 12 bases had no gene match. The CDR3 region is CASSLTAGQGAKETQYF. The CDR3, as DNA: TGTGCCAGCAGCCTAACCGCGGGACAGGGGGCGAAGGAGACCCAGTACTTC.

This chain links TRBV5-1 with TRBJ2-7, with 9 bases identical to TRBD2. The CDR3 length is 16 residues. Looked up from germline, CDR1 is SGHRS and CDR2 is YFSETQ. Trimming at V came to 0 bases and at J to 5 bases, leaving 9 bases not matched to a gene. This CDR3 is CASSLAGLAGINEQYF. The CDR3 DNA sequence: TGCGCCAGCAGCTTGGCCGGGCTAGCGGGAATCAACGAGCAGTACTTC.

The chain carries TRBV10-2 and TRBJ2-7, with 11 positions matching TRBD1. CDR3 size: 15 residues. CDR1 WSHSY and CDR2 SAAADI come from the germline V gene. Trimming took 4 bases from V and 3 from J; bases not matched to a gene: 5. CDR3 in DNA: TGCGCCAGCAGTGGCCGGGACAGGGGGAACTACGAGCAGTACTTC. Translated: CASSGRDRGNYEQYF.

This chain connects TRBV5-4 to TRBJ2-3, with D perhaps matching TRBD1 or TRBD2 (6 bases each). The CDR3 has 14 residues. The V gene lost 1 base and the J gene lost 10 bases, with 16 bases spanning the gap. The germline CDR1 and CDR2 sequences are SGHNT and YYREEE (reference sequence). This chain's CDR3 is CASSLRGPESAQYF. CDR3 DNA: TGTGCCAGCAGCTTGCGGGGGCCAGAGTCTGCGCAGTATTTT.

The rearrangement uses TRBV11-2 and TRBJ1-3, with D hard to call. The length of the CDR3 is 15 residues. The V end was cut by 1 base, the J end by 0 bases, with 7 bases between. In germline, CDR1 is SGHAT, CDR2 FQNNGV. CDR3: CASSLGAASGNTIYF. As DNA, the CDR3 is TGTGCCAGCAGCTTAGGGGCAGCCTCTGGAAACACCATATATTTT. The variable domain in full, with the rest retrieved from reference TRBV11-2 and TRBJ1-3, is EAGVAQSPRYKIIEKRQSVAFWCNPISGHATLYWYQQILGQGPKLLIQFQNNGVVDDSQLPKDRFSAERLKGVDSTLKIQPAKLEDSAVYLCASSLGAASGNTIYFGEGSWLTVV.

The V gene is TRBV6-6, the J gene TRBJ2-5; D is uncertain. Looked up from germline, CDR1 is MNHNY and CDR2 is SVGAGI (reference sequence). The germline V and J ends were trimmed by 2 bases and 4 bases, with 8 bases remaining between them. This CDR3 has 13 residues. The DNA of the CDR3 is TGTGCCAGCAGTTACCTAGGACGAGAGACCCAGTACTTC. It specifies CASSYLGRETQYF.

The rearrangement links TRBV29-1 to TRBJ2-1; possibly TRBD2 for D (6 bases). Trimming stripped 7 bases from V and 3 bases from J, with 16 bases between. CDR1 and CDR2 (germline): SQVTM, ANQGSEA. The CDR3 runs 14 residues. This CDR3 reads CSALKDSGYNEQFF. CDR3 in DNA: TGCAGCGCTTTAAAAGATAGCGGCTACAATGAGCAGTTCTTC.

The gene calls are TRBV29-1 and TRBJ1-4; D may be TRBD1 (6 bases). The CDR3 sequence is 13 residues long. V lost 7 bases and J 0 bases, leaving 9 bases between the germline ends. Germline V gene data show CDR1 as SQVTM and CDR2 as ANQGSEA. CDR3 DNA: TGCAGCGCCACAGGGTCAACTAATGAAAAACTGTTTTTT. It yields the protein CSATGSTNEKLFF.

The genes are TRBV5-4 and TRBJ1-1, with TRBD1 matching over 7 bases. Trimming took 4 bases from V and 3 from J; bases not matched to a gene: 6. Germline V gene data show CDR1 as SGHNT and CDR2 as YYREEE (reference sequence). The CDR3 is made up of 14 amino acids. CDR3 sequence: CASSPIGQDTEAFF. The CDR3 DNA sequence: TGTGCCAGCAGCCCGATTGGACAGGACACTGAAGCTTTCTTT.

The chain uses TRBV18 and TRBJ2-3, with 12 bases lining up with TRBD2. CDR3 size: 16 residues. V gave up 6 bases and J gave up 1 base; unmatched junction bases: 5. The germline CDR1 and CDR2 sequences are KGHSH and LQKENI. Here the CDR3 DNA reads TGTGCCAGCTCCCGACTAGCGGGAGATGGCACAGATACGCAGTATTTT. It specifies CASSRLAGDGTDTQYF. The complete variable domain, with remaining parts taken from reference TRBV18 and TRBJ2-3, reads NAGVMQNPRHLVRRRGQEARLRCSPMKGHSHVYWYRQLPEEGLKFMVYLQKENIIDESGMPKERFSAEFPKEGPSILRIQQVVRGDSAAYFCASSRLAGDGTDTQYFGPGTRLTVL.

The chain joins TRBV30 to TRBJ2-5; the match to TRBD2 covers 7 bases. The CDR3 runs 11 residues. Germline V gene data show CDR1 as GTSNPN and CDR2 as SVGIG (reference sequence). V lost 8 bases to trimming and J lost 5 bases; unmatched junction nucleotides: 5. The CDR3 nucleotides read TGTGCCGGATCGCGGGGGGAGACCCAGTACTTC. It yields the protein CAGSRGETQYF. The variable domain in full, with the rest retrieved from reference TRBV30 and TRBJ2-5, is SQTIHQWPATLVQPVGSPLSLECTVEGTSNPNLYWYRQAAGRGLQLLFYSVGIGQISSEVPQNLSASRPQDRQFILSSKKLLLSDSGFYLCAGSRGETQYFGPGTRLLVL.

The CDR3 spells CASSEQGGVTGELFF. CDR3 in DNA: TGCGCCAGCAGCGAACAGGGAGGGGTGACCGGGGAGCTGTTTTTT. The rearrangement links TRBV5-1 to TRBJ2-2; a weak D match, TRBD2 (7 bases). V gave up 4 bases and J gave up 5 bases, with 15 bases separating them. The CDR3 covers 15 residues. Germline CDR1 SGHRS, CDR2 YFSETQ.

V is TRBV2 and J is TRBJ2-2; possible D gene TRBD2, 6 bases. This CDR3 comprises 15 residues. V lost 5 bases, J lost 2 bases, and 12 bases lay in between. Germline V gene lookup returns CDR1 SNHLY and CDR2 FYNNEI. DNA for the CDR3: TGTGCCAGCAGTATGGCCGGGGGTAACACCGGGGAGCTGTTTTTT. This codes for CASSMAGGNTGELFF.

The J gene is TRBJ2-2, the V gene TRBV9; 10 bases map to TRBD2. V was pared by 4 bases and J by 6 bases, with 6 bases of the junction left unmatched. The CDR3 covers 15 residues. Germline-derived CDR1 and CDR2 are SGDLS and YYNGEE. In DNA form, the CDR3 reads TGTGCCAGCAGCCTCTCTAGCGGGAGCCCCGGGGAGCTGTTTTTT. Its translation is CASSLSSGSPGELFF.

This sequence joins TRBV30 and TRBJ1-6; D unclear. Germline-derived CDR1 and CDR2 are GTSNPN and SVGIG (reference sequence). Trimming removed 2 bases from V and 4 bases from J, with 9 bases in between. This CDR3 spans 14 amino acids. The CDR3 nucleotides read TGTGCCTGGAGTATGGACCTTTATAATTCACCCCTCCACTTT. Its translation is CAWSMDLYNSPLHF.